A selection of T cell receptor beta chains follows, all from one sample in a study of PD-1 blockade in mismatch repair-deficient tumors. This table comes from immunoSEQ multiplex PCR, and its TCRdb copy is limited to in-frame clones, with some not included. The data contain 40,000 to 60,000 clones, roughly 80% of them singletons. The sequencing here drew on peripheral blood, taken approximately 18 weeks after starting pembrolizumab. These receptors were obtained from an adult with mismatch repair-deficient cancer. Each CDR3 is given with its conserved first and last residue. The D gene is left open where the match is weak. Clone size is stated in some rows and not others, as once, few, many or a class when expanded.

CDR3aa	CDR3nt	d_gene	abundance	v_gene	j_gene	len
CASSQGPTSVYEQYF	TGTGCCAGCAGCCAAGGTCCGACTAGCGTCTACGAGCAGTACTTC	TRBD2	few	TRBV14	TRBJ2-7	15
CASVLRSLQETQYF	TGTGCCAGCGTATTGAGGAGCCTCCAAGAGACCCAGTACTTC	.	.	TRBV2	TRBJ2-5	14
CASSQRPSGTYNEQFF	TGCGCCAGCAGCCAAAGACCTAGCGGGACCTACAATGAGCAGTTCTTC	TRBD2	.	TRBV4-3	TRBJ2-1	16
CASSVGPTQETQYF	TGTGCCAGCAGCGTAGGCCCAACCCAAGAGACCCAGTACTTC	.	.	TRBV9	TRBJ2-5	14
CASSLVLSEQYF	TGTGCCAGCAGCTTAGTCCTTTCGGAGCAGTACTTC	.	.	TRBV7-9	TRBJ2-7	12
CASSYSGTPGNTIYF	TGTGCCAGCAGTTACTCCGGGACTCCCGGAAACACCATATATTTT	.	.	TRBV6-5	TRBJ1-3	15
CASNRGNTEAFF	TGTGCCAGCAACAGGGGGAACACTGAAGCTTTCTTT	TRBD1	medium-sized	TRBV6-1	TRBJ1-1	12
CATQVGNQETQYF	TGTGCCACCCAGGTGGGCAACCAAGAGACCCAGTACTTC	.	.	TRBV28	TRBJ2-5	13
CASSSLQGAVTNEKLFF	TGTGCCAGCAGTTCGTTACAGGGGGCGGTAACTAATGAAAAACTGTTTTTT	TRBD1	.	TRBV28	TRBJ1-4	17
CASSLAEDRLLAKNIQYF	TGCGCCAGCAGCTTGGCCGAAGACAGGTTATTAGCCAAAAACATTCAGTACTTC	.	.	TRBV5-1	TRBJ2-4	18
CASSLNSLYSYEQYF	TGTGCCAGCAGCTTGAACTCTCTATACTCCTACGAGCAGTACTTC	.	few	TRBV11-3	TRBJ2-7	15
CASSEREGSTDTQYF	TGTGCCAGCTCAGAGCGGGAGGGAAGCACAGATACGCAGTATTTT	TRBD2	.	TRBV9	TRBJ2-3	15
CASSQAMKLAGTNTGELFF	TGTGCCAGCAGCCAAGCCATGAAACTAGCGGGCACGAACACCGGGGAGCTGTTTTTT	TRBD2	.	TRBV4-2	TRBJ2-2	19
CASSLGGGSGGGYNEQFF	TGTGCCAGCAGCTTAGGAGGGGGGAGCGGGGGGGGTTACAATGAGCAGTTCTTC	TRBD2	.	TRBV11-3	TRBJ2-1	18
CASNLRGTDTQYF	TGTGCCAGCAATCTCAGGGGCACAGATACGCAGTATTTT	.	.	TRBV28	TRBJ2-3	13
CASSPGTASYGYTF	TGTGCCAGCTCACCAGGGACAGCTAGCTATGGCTACACCTTC	TRBD1	once	TRBV18	TRBJ1-2	14
CASSGLYSQETQYF	TGTGCCAGCAGCGGTCTTTACAGCCAAGAGACCCAGTACTTC	.	.	TRBV6-1	TRBJ2-5	14
CASKSPGLHTEAFF	TGTGCCAGTAAGTCCCCAGGATTACACACTGAAGCTTTCTTT	.	.	TRBV19	TRBJ1-1	14
CASSGPYYNEQFF	TGTGCCAGCAGTGGACCTTACTACAATGAGCAGTTCTTC	.	.	TRBV25-1	TRBJ2-1	13
CASSSGASLYEQYF	TGTGCCAGCAGCTCCGGGGCCTCTCTCTACGAGCAGTACTTC	.	.	TRBV5-6	TRBJ2-7	14
CASSLAGVGETQYF	TGTGCCAGCAGCCTAGCGGGAGTAGGCGAGACCCAGTACTTC	TRBD2	.	TRBV5-4	TRBJ2-5	14
CASSLERGAYEQYF	TGTGCCAGCAGCTTAGAAAGAGGGGCCTACGAGCAGTACTTC	.	.	TRBV11-1	TRBJ2-7	14
CASRGTGPTGELFF	TGTGCCAGCAGAGGGACAGGGCCCACCGGGGAGCTGTTTTTT	TRBD1	.	TRBV14	TRBJ2-2	14
CASSFLLEGGIYGYTF	TGTGCCAGCAGTTTTCTCCTCGAGGGGGGCATCTATGGCTACACCTTC	.	.	TRBV6-5	TRBJ1-2	16
CASSGEVNYGYTF	TGTGCCAGCAGCGGTGAGGTTAACTATGGCTACACCTTC	.	.	TRBV9	TRBJ1-2	13
CASSFSGALNTEAFF	TGTGCCAGTAGTTTTTCAGGGGCCTTGAACACTGAAGCTTTCTTT	.	.	TRBV19	TRBJ1-1	15
CASSLTRDDEQFF	TGTGCCAGCAGCTTAACCCGGGACGATGAGCAGTTCTTC	.	few	TRBV7-3	TRBJ2-1	13